The clone carrying this TCR beta chain was seen only a few times. Its antigen is unidentified. The data belong to a study of CD8 T cells in ankylosing spondylitis. TCRdb re-derived calls from the 5' RACE reads in MiXCR, one entry per CDR3 protein. Here the sample spans around 480,000 distinct CDR3 sequences, 17% being singletons. Points from the study as a whole: Seemingly characteristic of ankylosing spondylitis blood was a TCR beta motif consisting of eight highly homologous variants.

Germline V lookup: CDR1 SGHKS, CDR2 YYEKEE (reference sequence). The V end was cut by 3 bases, the J end by 1 base, with 10 bases between. This CDR3 is built from 14 residues. This sequence joins TRBV5-5 and TRBJ1-1, with D possibly matching TRBD1 (5 bases). Source material: blood, either unsorted or a sorted T cell fraction (not recorded which). This sequence originates from a male donor with ankylosing spondylitis. CDR3 DNA sequence: TGTGCCAGCAGCTCTCAGGGCCAGAACACTGAAGCTTTCTTT. Protein sequence: CASSSQGQNTEAFF.